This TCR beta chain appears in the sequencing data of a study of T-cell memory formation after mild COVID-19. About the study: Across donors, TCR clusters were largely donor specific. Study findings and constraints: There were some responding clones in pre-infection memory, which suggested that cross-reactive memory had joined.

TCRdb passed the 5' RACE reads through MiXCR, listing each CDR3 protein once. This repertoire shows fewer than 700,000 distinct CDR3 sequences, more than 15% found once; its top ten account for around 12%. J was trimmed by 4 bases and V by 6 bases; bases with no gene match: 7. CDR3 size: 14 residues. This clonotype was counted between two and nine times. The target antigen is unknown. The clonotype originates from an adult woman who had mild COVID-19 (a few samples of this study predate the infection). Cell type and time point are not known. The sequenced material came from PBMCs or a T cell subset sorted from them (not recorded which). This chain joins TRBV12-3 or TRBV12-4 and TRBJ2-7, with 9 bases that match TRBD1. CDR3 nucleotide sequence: TGTGCCAGCAGGGCCGGGACAGGGCTATACGAGCAGTACTTC. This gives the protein CASRAGTGLYEQYF.